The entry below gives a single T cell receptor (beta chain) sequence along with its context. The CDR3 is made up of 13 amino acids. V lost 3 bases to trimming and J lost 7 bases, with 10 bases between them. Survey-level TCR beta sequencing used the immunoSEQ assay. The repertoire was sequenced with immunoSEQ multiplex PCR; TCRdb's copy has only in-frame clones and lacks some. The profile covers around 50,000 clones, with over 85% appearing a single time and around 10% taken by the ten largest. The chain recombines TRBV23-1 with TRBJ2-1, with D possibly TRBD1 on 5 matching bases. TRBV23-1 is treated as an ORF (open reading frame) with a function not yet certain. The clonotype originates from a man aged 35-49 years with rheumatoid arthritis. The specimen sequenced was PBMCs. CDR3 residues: CASSHKGSNEQFF. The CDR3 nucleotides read TGCGCCAGCAGTCACAAGGGGTCGAATGAGCAGTTCTTC.